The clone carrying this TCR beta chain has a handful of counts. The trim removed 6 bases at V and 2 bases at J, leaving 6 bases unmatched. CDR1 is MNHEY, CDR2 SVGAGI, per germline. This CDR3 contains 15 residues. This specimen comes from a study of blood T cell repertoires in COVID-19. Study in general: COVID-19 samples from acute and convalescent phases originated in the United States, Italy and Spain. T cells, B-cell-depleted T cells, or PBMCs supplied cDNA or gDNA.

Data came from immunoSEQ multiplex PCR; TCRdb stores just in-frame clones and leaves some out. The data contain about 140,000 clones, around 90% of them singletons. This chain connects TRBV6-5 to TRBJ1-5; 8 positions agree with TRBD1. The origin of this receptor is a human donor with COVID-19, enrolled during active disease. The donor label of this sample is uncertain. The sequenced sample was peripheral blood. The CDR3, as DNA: TGTGCCAGCAGCGTACAGGGGGAAGGCAATCAGCCCCAGCATTTT. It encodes CASSVQGEGNQPQHF.